The 27 T cell receptor beta chains in this list originate from one sample, sequenced in a study of blood T cell repertoires in COVID-19. Here immunoSEQ multiplex PCR was the method, and the copy in TCRdb shows in-frame clones only, minus some. The sample records tens of thousands of clones, about 77% being singletons. Sequencing was performed on peripheral blood. The receptors shown here come from a human donor in a cohort sampled during active COVID-19.

J is TRBJ2-7 and V is TRBV5-8; 11 positions agree with TRBD2. This CDR3 has 16 amino acids. With V trimmed by 4 bases and J by 4 bases, 10 bases remained unmatched. Germline CDR1 reads SGHTS; CDR2 reads YDEGEE. The CDR3 sequence is CASSKPTSGRKYEQYF. The CDR3 coding sequence is TGTGCCAGCAGCAAACCCACTAGCGGGAGAAAATACGAGCAGTACTTC.

The rearrangement joins TRBV5-8 to TRBJ2-5; 8 bases align to TRBD1. V was clipped by 0 bases and J by 4 bases; unmatched bases: 8. This CDR3 spans 16 amino acids. CDR1 and CDR2 from the germline V gene are SGHTS and YDEGEE. The CDR3 DNA sequence: TGTGCCAGCAGCTTGGCCGGACAGGGTAGTGGAGAGACCCAGTACTTC. It encodes CASSLAGQGSGETQYF.

The chain joins TRBV25-1 to TRBJ2-1, with D possibly being TRBD1 (5 bases). Germline V gene sequence: CDR1 MGHDK, CDR2 SYGVNS. The CDR3 totals 11 residues. V shed 3 bases and J shed 9 bases, with 6 bases lying between them. CDR3 protein: CASSEGLEQFF. The CDR3 DNA sequence: TGTGCCAGCAGTGAGGGGCTTGAGCAGTTCTTC. The entire variable domain, with the rest obtained from reference TRBV25-1 and TRBJ2-1, is as follows: EADIYQTPRYLVIGTGKKITLECSQTMGHDKMYWYQQDPGMELHLIHYSYGVNSTEKGDLSSESTVSRIRTEHFPLTLESARPSHTSQYLCASSEGLEQFFGPGTRLTVL.

The rearrangement joins TRBV30 to TRBJ1-1, with D perhaps matching TRBD1 (6 bases). Germline V lookup: CDR1 GTSNPN, CDR2 SVGIG (reference sequence). Deletions cut 0 bases from V and 1 base from J, with 9 bases between. This CDR3 is 14 amino acids long. CDR3 DNA sequence: TGTGCCTGGAGTGTTGGGGGCTCGAACACTGAAGCTTTCTTT. Residues: CAWSVGGSNTEAFF.

The V and J genes are TRBV6-1 and TRBJ1-2; D uncertain. The V end was cut by 1 base, the J end by 8 bases, with 8 bases between. Germline V gene sequence: CDR1 MNHNS, CDR2 SASEGT. The CDR3 has 12 residues. This CDR3 reads CASSEGAAGYTF. DNA for the CDR3: TGTGCCAGCAGTGAAGGGGCTGCCGGCTACACCTTC.

The chain carries TRBV2 and TRBJ1-3; D gene ambiguous. The V gene's germline CDR1 is SNHLY and CDR2 FYNNEI. The V gene lost 6 bases and the J gene lost 0 bases, with 12 bases spanning the gap. The length of the CDR3 is 15 residues. CDR3: CASRATAVSGNTIYF. The CDR3 DNA sequence: TGTGCCAGCAGGGCGACGGCGGTCTCTGGAAACACCATATATTTT.

This chain joins TRBV19 and TRBJ1-5; D ambiguous. Germline V gene data show CDR1 as LNHDA and CDR2 as SQIVND (reference sequence). V lost 4 bases to trimming and J lost 9 bases, with 13 bases between them. This CDR3 has 13 residues. The CDR3: CASSTPGASPQHF. In nucleotides, the CDR3 is TGTGCCAGTAGTACTCCCGGTGCTTCGCCCCAGCATTTT.

This clone was recorded a few times. J is TRBJ2-2 and V is TRBV7-8, with 9 nucleotides matching TRBD1. The junction had 11 bases not matched to a gene; V was cut back by 5 bases and J by 4 bases. The CDR3 loop spans 17 amino acids. The germline CDR1 and CDR2 sequences are SGHVS and FQNEAQ. Here the CDR3 reads CASSPQGQGIRTGELFF. As DNA, the CDR3 is TGTGCCAGCAGCCCGCAGGGACAGGGAATTCGCACCGGGGAGCTGTTTTTT. The whole variable domain, remainder taken from reference TRBV7-8 and TRBJ2-2, is GAGVSQSPRYKVAKRGQDVALRCDPISGHVSLFWYQQALGQGPEFLTYFQNEAQLDKSGLPSDRFFAERPEGSVSTLKIQRTQQEDSAVYLCASSPQGQGIRTGELFFGEGSRLTVL.

The gene calls are TRBV2 and TRBJ1-2; D unresolved. Trimming removed 8 bases from V and 8 bases from J, with 15 bases in between. This CDR3 has 12 amino acids. CDR1 SNHLY and CDR2 FYNNEI come from the germline V gene. The CDR3 reads CASALEREGYTF. CDR3 DNA sequence: TGTGCCAGCGCTCTGGAGAGGGAAGGCTACACCTTC.

The V and J genes are TRBV10-3 and TRBJ1-1; 7 bases agree with TRBD1. The CDR3 runs to 15 residues. CDR1 and CDR2 (germline): ENHRY, SYGVKD. Trimming removed 7 bases from V and 3 bases from J; junction bases left unmatched: 11. The DNA for the CDR3 is TGTGCCATCACCGACGGACCTCAGGGGGACACTGAAGCTTTCTTT. Amino acids: CAITDGPQGDTEAFF.

This rearrangement joins TRBV7-2 to TRBJ1-1; perhaps TRBD1 as D (5 bases). CDR1 SGHTA and CDR2 FQGNSA come from the germline V gene. V was clipped by 2 bases and J by 4 bases, with 11 bases between them. The CDR3 runs to 14 residues. The CDR3 protein is CASSLRPQGTEAFF. In DNA, the CDR3 is TGTGCCAGCAGCTTACGACCTCAGGGCACTGAAGCTTTCTTT.

DNA of the CDR3: TGCAGCTGTCGGACTAGTCAGGGTATGACAGATACGCAGTATTTT. Protein product: CSCRTSQGMTDTQYF. The chain carries TRBV29-1 and TRBJ2-3; TRBD2 matches at 7 bases. The germline V gene has CDR1 SQVTM and CDR2 ANQGSEA. The CDR3 has 15 residues. The V and J ends lost 8 bases and 3 bases, in that order; junction bases with no gene match: 14.

V gene TRBV25-1 combines with J gene TRBJ2-1; TRBD2 aligns across 9 bases. V was pared by 5 bases and J by 4 bases, with 6 bases of the junction left unmatched. CDR3 length equals 15 residues. Germline V gives CDR1 MGHDK, CDR2 SYGVNS. CDR3 region: CASSRASGTYNEQFF. The CDR3 DNA is TGTGCCAGCAGTAGGGCTAGCGGGACTTACAATGAGCAGTTCTTC. The full variable domain, in which reference TRBV25-1 and TRBJ2-1 provide the parts outside the CDR3, is EADIYQTPRYLVIGTGKKITLECSQTMGHDKMYWYQQDPGMELHLIHYSYGVNSTEKGDLSSESTVSRIRTEHFPLTLESARPSHTSQYLCASSRASGTYNEQFFGPGTRLTVL.

This sequence joins TRBV4-1 and TRBJ2-3; TRBD2 matches 11 bases. J gave up 2 bases and V 5 bases, and 9 bases lay outside the gene matches. Germline CDR1 reads MGHRA; CDR2 reads YSYEKL. The CDR3 is 17 amino acids. CDR3 bases: TGCGCCAGCAGCTCTGCTAGCGGGGGGTATCACACAGATACGCAGTATTTT. The encoded protein is CASSSASGGYHTDTQYF.

The chain carries TRBV20-1 and TRBJ2-5; D is unclear. The V end lost 3 bases, the J end lost 1 base, and 15 bases lay between the germline ends. Germline CDR1 and CDR2: DFQATT and SNEGSKA (reference sequence). This CDR3 contains 15 residues. The CDR3 sequence: CSASVFTSFQETQYF. In DNA form, the CDR3 reads TGCAGTGCTAGTGTCTTCACCAGTTTCCAAGAGACCCAGTACTTC.

The rearrangement uses TRBV28 and TRBJ1-5; 9 positions match TRBD1. CDR3 length equals 14 residues. J was trimmed by 2 bases and V by 6 bases; bases with no gene match: 2. CDR1 and CDR2 from the germline V gene are MDHEN and SYDVKM. In DNA, the CDR3 is TGTGCCAGCAGCCGGACAGGGGGCAATCAGCCCCAGCATTTT. This translates into CASSRTGGNQPQHF.

The chain has TRBV24-1 and TRBJ2-5; 7 bases match TRBD2. With 0 bases clipped from V and 3 bases from J, the junction kept 3 bases outside the gene matches. The CDR3 consists of 15 residues. Germline CDR1 KGHDR, CDR2 SFDVKD. The CDR3 here is CATSDLLAEKETQYF. The DNA for the CDR3 is TGTGCCACCAGTGATTTGCTAGCGGAGAAAGAGACCCAGTACTTC.

The chain has TRBV25-1 and TRBJ1-5; 9 nucleotides line up with TRBD1. Germline-derived CDR1 and CDR2 are MGHDK and SYGVNS. This CDR3 has 13 residues. The junction had 4 bases not matched to a gene; V was cut back by 8 bases and J by 5 bases. The CDR3 region has the DNA TGTGCCAGCGGGGACAGGGACGATCAGCCCCAGCATTTT. Its protein is CASGDRDDQPQHF.

The rearrangement links TRBV5-6 to TRBJ2-1, with TRBD1 matching 9 bases. The germline V gene encodes CDR1 SGHDT and CDR2 YYEEEE. The V gene end was trimmed by 0 bases and the J gene end by 6 bases; junction bases not matched to a gene: 4. This CDR3 has 15 residues. In DNA form, the CDR3 reads TGTGCCAGCAGCTTGGAAGGGACAGGGATCAATGAGCAGTTCTTC. Translated, it gives CASSLEGTGINEQFF.

This clone showed up many times. CDR3 protein: CASSLSGRASGGELFF. The CDR3 region has the DNA TGCGCCAGCAGCTTGAGCGGGAGGGCCTCAGGCGGGGAGCTGTTTTTT. The chain links TRBV5-1 to TRBJ2-2; 10 positions match TRBD2. The J segment lost 7 bases and the V segment lost 1 base, leaving 7 bases of the junction unmatched. Germline CDR1 and CDR2: SGHRS and YFSETQ. CDR3 length: 16 residues.

This clone was counted a single time. This chain uses TRBV11-2 with TRBJ2-7, with D unresolved. CDR1 SGHAT and CDR2 FQNNGV come from the germline V gene. V was clipped by 3 bases and J by 2 bases, with 14 bases between them. The CDR3 runs to 15 residues. CDR3 DNA sequence: TGTGCCAGCAGCTTTTCCCCTTCCCGAGCCTACGAGCAGTACTTC. It specifies CASSFSPSRAYEQYF.

The chain links TRBV6-5 to TRBJ1-1, with a possible D match to TRBD1 (5 bases). V was shortened by 2 bases and J by 6 bases, with 10 bases between the two germline ends. The CDR3 is made up of 13 amino acids. The germline CDR1 and CDR2 sequences are MNHEY and SVGAGI. CDR3 residues: CASSYLRGSEAFF. CDR3 nucleotide sequence: TGTGCCAGCAGTTACCTACGGGGGTCTGAAGCTTTCTTT.

The chain couples TRBV5-5 to TRBJ1-1; TRBD1 might be the D (5 bases). V was trimmed by 4 bases and J by 0 bases, leaving 10 bases between them. This CDR3 spans 14 amino acids. CDR1 is SGHKS and CDR2 is YYEKEE in the germline V gene (reference sequence). The CDR3 coding sequence is TGTGCCAGCAGCCCGGACACTTTGAACACTGAAGCTTTCTTT. Residues: CASSPDTLNTEAFF.

The chain is built from TRBV6-1 and TRBJ2-7; 7 bases fit TRBD2. The CDR3 is 16 amino acids. Germline CDR1 reads MNHNS; CDR2 reads SASEGT. With V trimmed by 4 bases and J by 3 bases, 12 bases remained unmatched. CDR3 residues: CASSGREAEVLYEQYF. CDR3 bases: TGTGCCAGCAGTGGCCGGGAGGCTGAAGTCCTCTACGAGCAGTACTTC.

V usage is TRBV18 and J usage is TRBJ1-1, with a possible D match to TRBD1 (6 bases). The V gene lost 6 bases and the J gene lost 1 base, with 12 bases spanning the gap. There are 14 residues in the CDR3. Germline values: CDR1 KGHSH, CDR2 LQKENI. DNA for the CDR3: TGTGCCAGCTCGTCTGGACAGAGGAACACTGAAGCTTTCTTT. It codes for CASSSGQRNTEAFF.

V usage is TRBV7-6 and J usage is TRBJ1-4; D uncertain. Trimming cost V 5 bases and J 5 bases, with 21 bases left between them. Germline values: CDR1 SGHVS, CDR2 FNYEAQ. The CDR3 has 17 amino acids. CDR3 coding DNA: TGTGCCAGCAGCAGCCCTCTGGGTGGAGCCTTGAATGAAAAACTGTTTTTT. It encodes CASSSPLGGALNEKLFF. Based on the CDR3 plus reference TRBV7-6 and TRBJ1-4, the full variable domain is GAGVSQSPRYKVTKRGQDVALRCDPISGHVSLYWYRQALGQGPEFLTYFNYEAQQDKSGLPNDRFSAERPEGSISTLTIQRTEQRDSAMYRCASSSPLGGALNEKLFFGSGTQLSVL.

V and J are TRBV28 and TRBJ2-5, with D tentatively TRBD2 (5 bases). The CDR3 extends over 11 amino acids. Trimming pared 5 bases from V and 5 bases from J, leaving 6 bases between. The germline V gene has CDR1 MDHEN and CDR2 SYDVKM. The DNA of the CDR3 is TGTGCCAGCAGTAGGAGGGAGACCCAGTACTTC. Translation: CASSRRETQYF.